This T cell receptor beta chain was sequenced in a study of blood T cell repertoires in COVID-19. Assay used: immunoSEQ multiplex PCR; TCRdb lists only in-frame clones, some missing. The table shows around 220,000 clones, with roughly 88% occurring only once. J gave up 5 bases and V 6 bases, and 12 bases lay outside the gene matches. The germline CDR1 and CDR2 sequences are LGHDT and YNNKEL (reference sequence). This CDR3 region has 15 residues. The sequence derives from a man aged 18 to 30 with active or convalescent COVID-19. What was sequenced was peripheral blood. The chain carries TRBV3-1 (or the pseudogene TRBV3-2) and TRBJ2-5, with TRBD2 matching over 7 bases. The CDR3 DNA follows: TGTGCCAGCAGTCCTCTAGGCGGGAGCTTTGAGACCCAGTACTTC. Translation: CASSPLGGSFETQYF.